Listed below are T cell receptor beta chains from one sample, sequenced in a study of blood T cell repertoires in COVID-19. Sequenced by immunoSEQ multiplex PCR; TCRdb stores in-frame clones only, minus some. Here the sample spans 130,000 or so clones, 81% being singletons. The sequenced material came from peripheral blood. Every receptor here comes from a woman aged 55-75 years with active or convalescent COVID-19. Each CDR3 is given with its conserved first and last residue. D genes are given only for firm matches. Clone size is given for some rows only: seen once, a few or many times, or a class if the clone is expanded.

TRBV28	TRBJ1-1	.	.	CASSTTTGGEAFF	TGTGCCAGCAGCACAACGACTGGGGGGGAAGCTTTCTTT
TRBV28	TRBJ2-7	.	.	CASSLAGSAYEQYF	TGTGCCAGCAGTTTGGCCGGGTCCGCCTACGAGCAGTACTTC
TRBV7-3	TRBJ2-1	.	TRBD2	CASSLNPTSGYNEQFF	TGTGCCAGCAGCTTAAATCCGACTAGCGGTTACAATGAGCAGTTCTTC
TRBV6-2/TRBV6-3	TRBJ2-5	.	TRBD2	CASSILAGGFQETQYF	TGTGCCAGCAGTATATTAGCGGGGGGTTTTCAAGAGACCCAGTACTTC
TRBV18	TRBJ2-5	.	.	CASSPETGAEETQYF	TGTGCCAGCTCACCTGAGACGGGAGCGGAGGAGACCCAGTACTTC
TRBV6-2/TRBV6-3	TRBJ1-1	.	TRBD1	CASSQVTGVKAFF	TGTGCCAGCAGCCAAGTCACAGGGGTTAAAGCTTTCTTT
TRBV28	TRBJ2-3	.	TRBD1	CASSRDRVGGEF	TGTGCCAGCAGTAGGGACAGGGTTGGGGGTGAGTTT
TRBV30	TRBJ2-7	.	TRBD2	CAWSGASGRYEQYF	TGTGCCTGGAGTGGGGCTAGCGGGAGGTACGAGCAGTACTTC
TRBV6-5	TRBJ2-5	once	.	CASNNQETQYF	TGTGCCAGCAACAACCAAGAGACCCAGTACTTC
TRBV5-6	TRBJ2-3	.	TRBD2	CASSLRRLAGTTDTQYF	TGTGCCAGCAGCTTGAGGCGCCTAGCGGGAACCACAGATACGCAGTATTTT
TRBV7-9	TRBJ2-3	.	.	CASSLGLKPTDTQYF	TGTGCCAGCAGCTTAGGACTGAAACCCACAGATACGCAGTATTTT
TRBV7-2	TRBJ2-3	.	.	CASSFVWTSTDTQYF	TGTGCCAGCAGCTTTGTCTGGACTAGCACAGATACGCAGTATTTT
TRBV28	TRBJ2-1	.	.	CASSDGEIYNEQFF	TGTGCCAGCAGTGACGGAGAGATTTACAATGAGCAGTTCTTC
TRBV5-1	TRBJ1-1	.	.	CASSLAGGEAFF	TGCGCCAGCAGCTTGGCCGGGGGTGAAGCTTTCTTT
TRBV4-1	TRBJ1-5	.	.	CASSPVKGQGSNQPQHF	TGCGCCAGCAGCCCCGTCAAGGGCCAGGGGAGCAATCAGCCCCAGCATTTT
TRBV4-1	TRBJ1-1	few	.	CASSQDINREKAFF	TGCGCCAGCAGCCAAGATATCAACAGGGAGAAAGCTTTCTTT
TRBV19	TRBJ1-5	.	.	CASRDRGRGGNQPQHF	TGTGCCAGTAGAGACCGAGGGAGGGGAGGGAATCAGCCCCAGCATTTT
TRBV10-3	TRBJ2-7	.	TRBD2	CATLGGSAAYEQYF	TGTGCCACCCTCGGCGGGAGTGCGGCCTACGAGCAGTACTTC
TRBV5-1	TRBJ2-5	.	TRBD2	CASTQGSGGETQYF	TGCGCCAGCACCCAGGGGAGCGGGGGGGAGACCCAGTACTTC
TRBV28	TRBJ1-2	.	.	CASSRSYGYTF	TGTGCCAGCAGCCGTAGTTATGGCTACACCTTC
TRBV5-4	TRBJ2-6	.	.	CASSLGAGFGANVLTF	TGTGCCAGCAGCTTGGGGGCAGGCTTTGGGGCCAACGTCCTGACTTTC
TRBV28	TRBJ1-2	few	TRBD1	CASSRRQGAYGYTF	TGTGCCAGCAGTCGGAGACAGGGGGCGTATGGCTACACCTTC
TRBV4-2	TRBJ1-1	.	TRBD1	CASRQQPGQGSAEAFF	TGTGCCAGCAGACAACAACCGGGACAGGGTAGCGCTGAAGCTTTCTTT
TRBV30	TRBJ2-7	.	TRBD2	CAWSVSGHRGLASSYEQYF	TGTGCCTGGAGTGTTTCGGGACACAGAGGACTAGCAAGCTCCTACGAGCAGTACTTC
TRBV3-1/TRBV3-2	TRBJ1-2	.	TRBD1	CASSLQDRGRGYTF	TGTGCCAGCAGCCTCCAGGACAGGGGAAGAGGCTACACCTTC
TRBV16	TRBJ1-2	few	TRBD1	CASSQLVTGDGYTF	TGTGCCAGCAGCCAATTGGTAACAGGGGATGGCTACACCTTC
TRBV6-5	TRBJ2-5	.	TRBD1	CASAGGFQETQYF	TGTGCCAGCGCAGGGGGCTTTCAAGAGACCCAGTACTTC
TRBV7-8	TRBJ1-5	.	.	CASSPRTDYSNQPQHF	TGTGCCAGCAGCCCCCGGACAGATTATAGCAATCAGCCCCAGCATTTT
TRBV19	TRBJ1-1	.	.	CASSIDSSMNTEAFF	TGTGCCAGTAGTATCGACAGCTCAATGAACACTGAAGCTTTCTTT
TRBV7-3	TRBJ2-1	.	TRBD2	CASSLKGLAGGHEQFF	TGTGCCAGCAGCTTAAAAGGACTAGCGGGAGGCCATGAGCAGTTCTTC
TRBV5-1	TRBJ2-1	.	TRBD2	CASSLTSGNLYNEQFF	TGCGCCAGCAGCTTGACTAGCGGGAATCTCTACAATGAGCAGTTCTTC
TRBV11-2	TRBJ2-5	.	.	CASSLWGRGEETQYF	TGTGCCAGCAGCTTATGGGGCAGGGGGGAAGAGACCCAGTACTTC
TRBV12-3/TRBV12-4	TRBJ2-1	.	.	CASNADRYNEQFF	TGTGCCAGCAACGCTGACAGGTACAATGAGCAGTTCTTC
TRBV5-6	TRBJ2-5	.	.	CASRIISDLRGETQYF	TGTGCCAGCAGGATTATCTCGGACCTGCGAGGGGAGACCCAGTACTTC
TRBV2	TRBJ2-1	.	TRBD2	CASETGLGGNEQFF	TGTGCCTCCGAAACGGGACTAGGGGGTAATGAGCAGTTCTTC
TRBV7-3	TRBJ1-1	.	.	CASRRQPDAEAFF	TGTGCCAGCCGGAGGCAACCTGACGCTGAAGCTTTCTTT
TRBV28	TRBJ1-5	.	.	CASSPGHPSNQPQHF	TGTGCCAGCAGTCCGGGACACCCTAGCAATCAGCCCCAGCATTTT
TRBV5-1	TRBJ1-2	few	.	CASSPEGRGDYGYTF	TGCGCCAGCAGCCCGGAGGGTCGGGGGGACTATGGCTACACCTTC
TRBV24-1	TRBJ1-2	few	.	CATLSGNYGYTF	TGTGCCACCCTGTCAGGAAACTATGGCTACACCTTC
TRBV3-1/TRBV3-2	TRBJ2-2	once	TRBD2	CASSQVPSGGNTGELFF	TGTGCCAGCAGCCAAGTCCCTAGCGGGGGGAACACCGGGGAGCTGTTTTTT
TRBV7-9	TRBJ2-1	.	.	CASSLDREKIF	TGTGCCAGCAGCTTAGACAGGGAAAAGATCTTC
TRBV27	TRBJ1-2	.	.	CASSLSSGNYGYTF	TGTGCCAGCAGTTTATCGTCGGGTAACTATGGCTACACCTTC
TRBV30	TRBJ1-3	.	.	CAWGGGRTYSGNTIYF	TGTGCCTGGGGCGGGGGGAGAACTTACTCTGGAAACACCATATATTTT
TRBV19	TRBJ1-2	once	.	CASSTFSNGGYTF	TGTGCCAGTAGTACCTTCAGTAATGGTGGCTACACCTTC
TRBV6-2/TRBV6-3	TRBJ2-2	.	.	CASSLTRSTGELFF	TGTGCCAGCAGCCTGACTAGATCCACCGGGGAGCTGTTTTTT
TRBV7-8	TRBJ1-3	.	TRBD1	CASSLQRTGEGNTIYF	TGTGCCAGCAGCCTTCAACGGACAGGAGAAGGAAACACCATATATTTT
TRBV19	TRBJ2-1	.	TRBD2	CASSAVGGDEQFF	TGTGCCAGTTCGGCGGTGGGGGGGGATGAGCAGTTCTTC
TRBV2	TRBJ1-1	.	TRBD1	CASSGVRQGEAFF	TGTGCCAGCAGTGGAGTGCGACAGGGGGAAGCTTTCTTT
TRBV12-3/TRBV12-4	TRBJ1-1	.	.	CASQRQNTEAFF	TGTGCCAGCCAACGACAGAACACTGAAGCTTTCTTT
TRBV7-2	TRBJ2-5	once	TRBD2	CASSLASGAQETQYF	TGTGCCAGCAGCTTAGCTAGCGGGGCACAAGAGACCCAGTACTTC
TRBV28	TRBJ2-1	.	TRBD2	CASSSLFTSGSGNEQFF	TGTGCCAGCAGTTCCCTATTCACTAGCGGGAGTGGTAATGAGCAGTTCTTC
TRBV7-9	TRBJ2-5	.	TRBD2	CAAGVTDTSQETQYF	TGTGCCGCGGGGGTCACGGACACGTCCCAAGAGACCCAGTACTTC
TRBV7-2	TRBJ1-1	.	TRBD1	CASSSDRVGRAFF	TGTGCCAGCAGCTCGGACAGGGTGGGAAGAGCTTTCTTT
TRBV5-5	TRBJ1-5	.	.	CASSLDSYSNQPQHF	TGTGCCAGCAGCTTGGACAGTTATAGCAATCAGCCCCAGCATTTT
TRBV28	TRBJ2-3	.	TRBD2	CASSLAGVSTDTQYF	TGTGCCAGCAGTTTGGCGGGGGTGTCCACAGATACGCAGTATTTT
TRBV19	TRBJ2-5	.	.	CASNRGREETQYF	TGTGCCAGTAACCGTGGCAGGGAAGAGACCCAGTACTTC
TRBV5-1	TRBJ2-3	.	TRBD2	CASSPGTSGGTDTQYF	TGCGCCAGCAGCCCCGGGACTAGCGGGGGCACAGATACGCAGTATTTT
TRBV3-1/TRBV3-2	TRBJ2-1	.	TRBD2	CASRLAGGSSEQFF	TGTGCCAGCAGGTTAGCGGGGGGTTCTAGTGAGCAGTTCTTC
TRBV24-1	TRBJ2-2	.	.	CATRAGPNTGELFF	TGTGCCACCAGAGCTGGTCCGAACACCGGGGAGCTGTTTTTT